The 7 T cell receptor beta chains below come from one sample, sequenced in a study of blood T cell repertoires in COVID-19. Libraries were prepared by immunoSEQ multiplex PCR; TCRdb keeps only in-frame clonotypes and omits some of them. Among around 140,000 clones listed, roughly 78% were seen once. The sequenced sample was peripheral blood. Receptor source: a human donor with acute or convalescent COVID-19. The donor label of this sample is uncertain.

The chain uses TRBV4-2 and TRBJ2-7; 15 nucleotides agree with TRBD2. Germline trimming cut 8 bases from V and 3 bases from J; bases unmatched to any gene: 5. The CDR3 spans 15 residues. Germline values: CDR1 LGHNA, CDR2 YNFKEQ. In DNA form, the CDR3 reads TGTGCCAGCGGACTAGCGGGGGGGCCTGGCTACGAGCAGTACTTC. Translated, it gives CASGLAGGPGYEQYF.

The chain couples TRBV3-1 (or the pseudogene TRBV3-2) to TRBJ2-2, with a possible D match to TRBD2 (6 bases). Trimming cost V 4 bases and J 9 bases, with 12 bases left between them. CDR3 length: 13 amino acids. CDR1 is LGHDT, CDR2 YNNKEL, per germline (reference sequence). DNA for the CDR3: TGTGCCAGCAGCCCGGGACTCCACAGGGAGCTGTTTTTT. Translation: CASSPGLHRELFF.

The CDR3 protein is CASSYRQGGYTF. The CDR3 DNA follows: TGTGCCAGCAGTTACCGGCAGGGTGGCTACACCTTC. This chain links TRBV6-5 with TRBJ1-2; possible D gene TRBD1, 5 bases. This CDR3 has 12 residues. Trimming pared 2 bases from V and 7 bases from J, leaving 8 bases between. Germline CDR1 reads MNHEY; CDR2 reads SVGAGI.

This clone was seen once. CDR3 residues: CASSLVGGGYTGELFF. DNA for the CDR3: TGTGCCAGCAGCTTAGTTGGTGGGGGGTATACCGGGGAGCTGTTTTTT. This sequence joins TRBV7-2 and TRBJ2-2, with D perhaps matching TRBD2 (6 bases). Trimming cost V 1 base and J 5 bases, with 14 bases left between them. This CDR3 is built from 16 residues. Germline CDR1 SGHTA, CDR2 FQGNSA.

The CDR3 loop is CASSQTWDRWNQPQHF. The CDR3 DNA is TGTGCCAGCAGCCAAACTTGGGACAGGTGGAATCAGCCCCAGCATTTT. The V gene is TRBV3-1 (or the pseudogene TRBV3-2), the J gene TRBJ1-5; the match to TRBD1 covers 8 bases. J was trimmed by 4 bases and V by 2 bases; bases with no gene match: 7. Germline V gives CDR1 LGHDT, CDR2 YNNKEL (reference sequence). This CDR3 has 16 amino acids.

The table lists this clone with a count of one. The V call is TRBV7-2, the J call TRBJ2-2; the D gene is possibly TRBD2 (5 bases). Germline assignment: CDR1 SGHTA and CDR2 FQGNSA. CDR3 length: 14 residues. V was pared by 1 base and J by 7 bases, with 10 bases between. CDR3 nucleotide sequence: TGTGCCAGCAGCTTAGTTAGGGAGAACGGGGAGCTGTTTTTT. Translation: CASSLVRENGELFF.

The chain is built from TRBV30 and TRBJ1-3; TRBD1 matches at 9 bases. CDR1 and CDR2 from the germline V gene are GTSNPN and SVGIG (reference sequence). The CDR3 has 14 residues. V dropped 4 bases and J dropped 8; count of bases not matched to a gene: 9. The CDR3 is CAWTPGQGVHTIYF. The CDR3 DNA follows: TGTGCCTGGACCCCGGGACAGGGTGTCCACACCATATATTTT.